Sequencing of this T cell receptor beta chain was carried out in a study of blood T cell repertoires in COVID-19. As handled by the study authors: Cell counts per sample came from amplifying reference gene primers. Profiled with immunoSEQ multiplex PCR; TCRdb holds only in-frame clones, not every one. Clone size and the V and J calls come from that table; the DNA yielded D and trimming. Here the sample spans approximately 200,000 clones, about 82% being singletons. Trimming took 1 base from V and 4 from J; bases not matched to a gene: 4. CDR3 length: 15 amino acids. Germline V gives CDR1 SGHVS, CDR2 FNYEAQ.

This chain connects TRBV7-6 to TRBJ2-7; 10 bases fit TRBD2. Input material: peripheral blood. The clonotype originates from a woman in her thirties with acute or convalescent COVID-19. The CDR3: CASSLGLAGVYEQYF. CDR3 DNA sequence: TGTGCCAGCAGCTTAGGGCTAGCGGGAGTTTACGAGCAGTACTTC. The full variable domain, in which reference TRBV7-6 and TRBJ2-7 provide the parts outside the CDR3, is GAGVSQSPRYKVTKRGQDVALRCDPISGHVSLYWYRQALGQGPEFLTYFNYEAQQDKSGLPNDRFSAERPEGSISTLTIQRTEQRDSAMYRCASSLGLAGVYEQYFGPGTRLTVT.